These 14 T cell receptor beta chains were sequenced from one sample in a study of blood T cell repertoires in COVID-19. Sequencing was performed with immunoSEQ multiplex PCR; in TCRdb, only in-frame clones are kept and a portion is missing. The sample includes 60,000 to 75,000 clones, 80% to 90% of them seen just once. Specimen: peripheral blood. These receptors all come from a man in his forties or fifties with active COVID-19.

The CDR3 here is CASSISGRGSRSGTQYF. CDR3 nucleotides: TGTGCCAGCAGTATTAGCGGGAGAGGTAGTCGAAGTGGTACGCAGTATTTT. The chain uses TRBV28 and TRBJ2-3, with 9 bases matching TRBD2. J was trimmed by 8 bases and V by 5 bases; bases with no gene match: 17. CDR3 length: 17 residues. CDR1 and CDR2 (germline): MDHEN, SYDVKM.

About this clone: One junction end disagrees with the germline gene, perhaps due to a read error. The gene calls are TRBV7-7 and TRBJ2-3, with 7 bases lining up with TRBD1. This CDR3 spans 13 amino acids. Looked up from germline, CDR1 is SSHAT and CDR2 is FNYEAQ (reference sequence). CDR3 in DNA: TGTGCTAGCAGCCCGCAGGGGGCAGATACGCAGTATTTT. This encodes CASSPQGADTQYF.

The chain couples TRBV27 to TRBJ2-3, with D possibly matching TRBD2 (6 bases). The CDR3 has 15 amino acids. V was cut by 3 bases and J by 0 bases, with 10 bases left in between. CDR1 MNHEY and CDR2 SMNVEV come from the germline V gene (reference sequence). The CDR3 DNA is TGTGCCAGCAGTTTTCCGAGCGGGAGCACAGATACGCAGTATTTT. Translated, it gives CASSFPSGSTDTQYF.

The gene calls are TRBV4-2 and TRBJ2-4, with a weak D call TRBD2 (5 bases). Germline assignment: CDR1 LGHNA and CDR2 YNFKEQ. CDR3 size: 16 residues. Trimming pared 4 bases from V and 2 bases from J, leaving 15 bases between. The CDR3 protein is CASSPYGGRSKNIQYF. The CDR3 DNA sequence: TGTGCCAGCAGCCCCTACGGAGGTAGATCCAAAAACATTCAGTACTTC.

This chain links TRBV24-1 with TRBJ1-1, with D tentatively TRBD1 (5 bases). The V gene lost 5 bases and the J gene lost 10 bases, with 13 bases spanning the gap. Germline V gene lookup returns CDR1 KGHDR and CDR2 SFDVKD. The CDR3 consists of 12 residues. CDR3 DNA: TGTGCCACCAGTGCAGAAAAAGGGGCAGCTTTCTTT. It translates to CATSAEKGAAFF.

The V and J genes are TRBV5-1 and TRBJ2-3; D is possibly TRBD2 (6 bases). Between the trimmed V and J ends, which lost 6 bases and 5 bases, there was a span of 16 bases. Germline V CDR1 and CDR2: SGHRS, YFSETQ. The CDR3 has 14 amino acids. CDR3 bases: TGCGCCAGCATGGAGGGGCCTGGGGGAGATACGCAGTATTTT. Protein: CASMEGPGGDTQYF.

This chain links TRBV5-1 with TRBJ1-6; TRBD1 might be the D (5 bases). Germline CDR1 SGHRS, CDR2 YFSETQ. Trimming took 5 bases from V and 8 from J, leaving 32 bases between them. The CDR3 spans 20 residues. The CDR3 reads CASSLVHQAGTFGGDSPLHF. CDR3 DNA: TGCGCCAGCAGTCTTGTTCACCAGGCCGGGACGTTCGGGGGTGATTCACCCCTCCACTTT.

This clone was recorded once. The V gene is TRBV29-1, the J gene TRBJ2-1, with TRBD1 identical over 9 bases. The CDR3 is 13 amino acids. Germline V CDR1 and CDR2: SQVTM, ANQGSEA. The V segment lost 6 bases and the J segment 3 bases; nucleotides outside the gene matches: 3. The CDR3 here is CSVPGQGYNEQFF. CDR3 DNA sequence: TGCAGCGTGCCGGGACAGGGCTACAATGAGCAGTTCTTC.

J is TRBJ2-5 and V is TRBV15, with TRBD1 matching over 11 bases. Trimming cost V 4 bases and J 5 bases; bases outside gene matches: 6. This CDR3 contains 15 residues. Germline V CDR1 and CDR2: LNHNV, YYDKDF (reference sequence). CDR3 residues: CATSKGDRGRETQYF. DNA of the CDR3: TGTGCCACCAGCAAGGGGGACAGGGGGAGGGAGACCCAGTACTTC. Full variable domain (missing parts from reference TRBV15 and TRBJ2-5): DAMVIQNPRYQVTQFGKPVTLSCSQTLNHNVMYWYQQKSSQAPKLLFHYYDKDFNNEADTPDNFQSRRPNTSFCFLDIRSPGLGDTAMYLCATSKGDRGRETQYFGPGTRLLVL.

The CDR3 DNA reads TGTGCCAGCAGCTTACCAGACACCGGGGAGCTGTTTTTT. It specifies CASSLPDTGELFF. The chain joins TRBV5-5 to TRBJ2-2; no definite D call. This CDR3 contains 13 residues. The V and J ends lost 2 bases and 3 bases respectively, with 5 bases between them. Germline V gene sequence: CDR1 SGHKS, CDR2 YYEKEE (reference sequence).

The chain employs TRBV28 and TRBJ2-2, with 11 bases matching TRBD2. This CDR3 comprises 15 residues. Germline V gene data show CDR1 as MDHEN and CDR2 as SYDVKM. Germline trimming cut 8 bases from V and 7 bases from J; bases unmatched to any gene: 9. The CDR3 nucleotides read TGTGCCAGCCGTGCCCCTAGCGGGGGGATCGGGGAGCTGTTTTTT. Encoded protein: CASRAPSGGIGELFF. Full variable domain (remainder filled in from reference TRBV28 and TRBJ2-2): DVKVTQSSRYLVKRTGEKVFLECVQDMDHENMFWYRQDPGLGLRLIYFSYDVKMKEKGDIPEGYSVSREKKERFSLILESASTNQTSMYLCASRAPSGGIGELFFGEGSRLTVL.

The chain carries TRBV12-3 or TRBV12-4 and TRBJ2-7, with TRBD1 matching 10 bases. V trimming: 5 bases; J trimming: 3 bases; junction bases outside the gene matches: 1. The CDR3 spans 13 residues. The CDR3, as DNA: TGTGCCAGCAGTCGGGACAGGGGCTACGAGCAGTACTTC. Amino acids: CASSRDRGYEQYF.

The J gene is TRBJ2-7, the V gene TRBV5-8, with 7 bases fitting TRBD1. CDR1 SGHTS and CDR2 YDEGEE come from the germline V gene. The CDR3 contains 17 residues. The junction had 10 bases not matched to a gene; V was cut back by 0 bases and J by 1 base. As DNA, the CDR3 is TGTGCCAGCAGCTTGGCAAAACTACAGGGGTTTTCCTACGAGCAGTACTTC. Amino acids: CASSLAKLQGFSYEQYF.

The chain employs TRBV30 and TRBJ2-1; TRBD2 matches at 8 bases. Per the germline V gene, CDR1 is GTSNPN and CDR2 is SVGIG (reference sequence). This CDR3 has 14 amino acids. Trimming cost V 2 bases and J 4 bases; bases outside gene matches: 4. The CDR3 region is CAWSPGLAYNEQFF. CDR3 DNA sequence: TGTGCCTGGAGTCCCGGACTAGCTTACAATGAGCAGTTCTTC.